This T cell receptor beta chain was profiled in a study of cytomegalovirus exposure and HLA in healthy donors. Across the whole study: When 398 donors were genotyped, over 80% of them were found to fall in the Caucasian-associated ancestry cluster.

This CDR3 is 13 amino acids long. From germline, CDR1 is MGHRA and CDR2 YSYEKL. V lost 7 bases and J lost 3; bases outside the gene matches: 1. PCR involved 60 Vbeta and 13 Jbeta primers. Assay used: immunoSEQ multiplex PCR; TCRdb lists only in-frame clones, some missing. The sample includes roughly 150,000 clones, approximately 80% of them seen just once. General study findings and limits: Specificity of a few CMV-associated chains for CMV antigens was verified in vitro. What a later analysis reportedly showed was that an Asian-associated ancestry cluster had fewer N-insertions than the approximately 720-donor mean.

Whereas donors were nominally healthy upon sampling, unrecorded immune exposures were probable. Regarding this clone: Its antigen is unknown.

This clonotype was sampled from a boy aged 2-15 years in good health and CMV-seronegative. The chain couples TRBV4-1 to TRBJ2-3; 10 nucleotides line up with TRBD2. Sequenced material: PBMCs. CDR3 residues: CASKGLATDTQYF. The DNA for the CDR3 is TGCGCCAGCAAGGGACTAGCGACAGATACGCAGTATTTT.